Following are 15 T cell receptor beta chains from one sample sequenced in a study of blood T cell repertoires in COVID-19. The repertoire was sequenced with immunoSEQ multiplex PCR; TCRdb's copy has only in-frame clones and lacks some. This table holds about 400,000 clones, 85% to 90% found once. The sequenced sample consisted of PBMCs or T cells enriched from blood (not recorded which). These receptors were taken from a woman aged 25 to 39 who had recovered from COVID-19.

This chain joins TRBV6-5 and TRBJ2-7, with D maybe TRBD1 (6 bases). Germline CDR1 MNHEY, CDR2 SVGAGI. This CDR3 region has 13 residues. V lost 6 bases, J lost 5 bases, and 14 bases lay in between. DNA of the CDR3: TGTGCCAGCAGAGAGGGGGTATGGGACGAGCAGTACTTC. This codes for CASREGVWDEQYF.

Concerning this clone itself: The DNA is omitted, as the CDR3 cannot be located on it reliably, and the CDR3 follows TCRdb's listing. The rearrangement links TRBV12-1 to TRBJ2-2; TRBD2, the table's D call, lacks a check against the DNA. TRBV12-1 is recorded as a pseudogene. The CDR3 contains 22 residues when both ends are counted. This CDR3 is CASSTWAAGTKGLAGVDGELFF.

This chain uses TRBV11-2 with TRBJ1-4, with D possibly being TRBD1 (6 bases). This CDR3 region has 14 residues. Germline-derived CDR1 and CDR2 are SGHAT and FQNNGV. V lost 5 bases to trimming and J lost 8 bases, with 15 bases between them. CDR3 residues: CASSQDRLREKLFF. The DNA of the CDR3 is TGTGCCAGCAGCCAGGACAGACTAAGGGAAAAACTGTTTTTT.

In this sample, this clone turned up once. V and J are TRBV11-3 and TRBJ1-3; D is undetermined. This CDR3 is built from 15 residues. V was cut by 5 bases and J by 2 bases, with 13 bases left in between. Germline lookup yields CDR1 SGHNT and CDR2 YENEEA. DNA of the CDR3: TGTGCCAGCAGCCGAGACGGGAGCCCTGGAAACACCATATATTTT. Translation: CASSRDGSPGNTIYF.

This chain uses TRBV30 with TRBJ1-2; D unresolved. The ends were cut back, 3 bases at V and 2 bases at J, with 10 bases in the middle. This CDR3 is built from 13 residues. Germline assignment: CDR1 GTSNPN and CDR2 SVGIG (reference sequence). The CDR3 loop reads CAWSSGLNYGYTF. CDR3 in DNA: TGTGCCTGGAGCTCGGGTCTGAACTATGGCTACACCTTC. The full variable domain, rest sourced from reference TRBV30 and TRBJ1-2, is SQTIHQWPATLVQPVGSPLSLECTVEGTSNPNLYWYRQAAGRGLQLLFYSVGIGQISSEVPQNLSASRPQDRQFILSSKKLLLSDSGFYLCAWSSGLNYGYTFGSGTRLTVV.

This clone was recorded once. V gene TRBV2 combines with J gene TRBJ2-7, with no clear D. Germline-derived CDR1 and CDR2 are SNHLY and FYNNEI. With 8 bases removed from V and 1 base from J, the gap between germline ends came to 12 bases. This CDR3 region has 13 residues. For the CDR3, the DNA is TGTGCCAGCTCGGGTTTAGGTTCCTACGAGCAGTACTTC. Protein sequence: CASSGLGSYEQYF.

The chain links TRBV30 to TRBJ1-2; TRBD1 matches at 7 bases. The V gene's germline CDR1 is GTSNPN and CDR2 SVGIG (reference sequence). The CDR3 spans 14 residues. Unmatched junction bases numbered 7, after V lost 2 bases and J lost 4 bases. The CDR3, as DNA: TGTGCCTGGAGTCAGGGACAGCTCCTCTATGGCTACACCTTC. Encoded protein: CAWSQGQLLYGYTF.

This chain joins TRBV12-3 or TRBV12-4 and TRBJ2-1; D gene unclear. The CDR3 spans 12 residues. Trimming shortened V by 3 bases and J by 9 bases, and 9 bases separated the two germline ends. The CDR3 DNA is TGTGCCAGCAGTTTGGGCGCTGGTGAGCAGTTCTTC. It specifies CASSLGAGEQFF.

CDR3: CASSQGGTGGKYNYGYTF. CDR3 in DNA: TGTGCCAGCAGTCAAGGGGGGACAGGGGGAAAATATAACTATGGCTACACCTTC. J is TRBJ1-2 and V is TRBV28, with 11 bases matching TRBD1. The CDR3 length is 18 residues. V lost 5 bases, J lost 1 base, and 12 bases stayed unmatched. The germline V gene encodes CDR1 MDHEN and CDR2 SYDVKM.

V usage is TRBV27 and J usage is TRBJ2-1; the D is unclear. V was pared by 3 bases and J by 1 base, with 4 bases between. The CDR3 runs 13 residues. Germline CDR1 MNHEY, CDR2 SMNVEV (reference sequence). As DNA, the CDR3 is TGTGCCAGCAGTTTGCAGTCCTACAATGAGCAGTTCTTC. It codes for CASSLQSYNEQFF.

The chain couples TRBV11-3 to TRBJ2-2, with 14 bases matching TRBD2. The CDR3 is 16 residues long. Germline lookup yields CDR1 SGHNT and CDR2 YENEEA. Losses at the gene ends were 3 bases for V and 8 bases for J; bases not matched to a gene: 5. CDR3 region: CASSFRLAGGQGELFF. The CDR3 nucleotides are TGTGCCAGCAGCTTCCGACTAGCGGGGGGGCAAGGGGAGCTGTTTTTT.

J is TRBJ2-7 and V is TRBV7-2; TRBD2 matches at 10 bases. This CDR3 is 16 amino acids long. CDR1 and CDR2 (germline): SGHTA, FQGNSA. J gave up 5 bases and V 1 base, and 8 bases lay outside the gene matches. CDR3 protein: CASSLGAGGLPHEQYF. As DNA, the CDR3 is TGTGCCAGCAGCTTAGGAGCGGGGGGGCTCCCCCACGAGCAGTACTTC.

J is TRBJ2-2 and V is TRBV7-3; 9 nucleotides align to TRBD1. CDR1 SGHTA and CDR2 FQGTGA come from the germline V gene. With V trimmed by 3 bases and J by 4 bases, 9 bases remained unmatched. The CDR3 consists of 17 residues. The CDR3: CASSFRGQGIGTGELFF. The CDR3 DNA is TGTGCCAGCAGCTTTCGGGGACAGGGTATCGGCACCGGGGAGCTGTTTTTT.

The chain is built from TRBV10-3 and TRBJ2-1, with 7 bases fitting TRBD1. Germline values: CDR1 ENHRY, CDR2 SYGVKD. Trimming removed 10 bases from V and 2 bases from J; junction bases left unmatched: 5. CDR3 length: 13 residues. The CDR3 region has the DNA TGTGCCACAAAGGGGGCGGCCTACAATGAGCAGTTCTTC. As protein: CATKGAAYNEQFF.

V gene TRBV13 combines with J gene TRBJ1-1; tentatively, D is TRBD1 (6 bases). The V end was cut by 7 bases, the J end by 6 bases, with 15 bases between. Per the germline V gene, CDR1 is PRHDT and CDR2 is FYEKMQ (reference sequence). This CDR3 comprises 13 residues. The CDR3: CASTQGPGPEAFF. The CDR3 region has the DNA TGTGCCAGCACGCAGGGGCCGGGTCCTGAAGCTTTCTTT.